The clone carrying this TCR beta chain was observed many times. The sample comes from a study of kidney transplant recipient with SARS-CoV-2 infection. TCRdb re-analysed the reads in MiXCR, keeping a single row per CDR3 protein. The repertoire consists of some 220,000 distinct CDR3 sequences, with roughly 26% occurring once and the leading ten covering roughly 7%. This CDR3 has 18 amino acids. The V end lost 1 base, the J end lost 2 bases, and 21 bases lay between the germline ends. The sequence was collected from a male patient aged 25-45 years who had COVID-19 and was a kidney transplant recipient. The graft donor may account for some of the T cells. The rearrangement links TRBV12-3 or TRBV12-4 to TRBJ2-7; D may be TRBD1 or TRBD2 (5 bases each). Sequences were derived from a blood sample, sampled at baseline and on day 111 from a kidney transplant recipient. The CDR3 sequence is CASSLGGGYGPAAYEQYF. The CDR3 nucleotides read TGTGCCAGCAGTTTAGGTGGGGGATACGGTCCCGCGGCCTACGAGCAGTACTTC.